This T cell receptor beta chain was recovered during a study of type 1 and type 2 diabetes patients. Study information: Donors were type 1 diabetes, type 2 diabetes, or nondiabetic controls. CD4+ or CD8+ T cells were positively selected from PBMCs with microbeads.

The PCR template was genomic DNA. A primer set of 30 forward and 13 reverse primers amplified the CDR3. MiXCR, applied by TCRdb to the multiplex PCR reads, yields one record per CDR3 protein. Seen here are about 270,000 distinct CDR3 sequences, roughly 48% observed once, and the top ten hold approximately 14%. Points on this clonotype: One end of the junction fails to match germline, which may point to a read error.

This CDR3 comprises 15 residues. The germline CDR1 and CDR2 sequences are MNHNS and SASEGT. The TCR comes from a man aged 18 to 29 with type 2 diabetes. The rearrangement links TRBV6-1 to TRBJ2-1; TRBD2 aligns across 9 bases. Sequenced material: peripheral blood mononuclear cells (PBMCs). CDR3 region: CASAPVAGAYNEQSF. The CDR3 DNA reads as TGTGCCAGCGCTCCCGTAGCGGGAGCCTACAATGAGCAGTCCTTC.